This paragraph reports one T cell receptor beta chain. Its antigen is unknown. Samples came from healthy Finnish infants during open corrective cardiac surgery. During surgery, about 0.5-1 mL peripheral blood was drawn from four of eight donors. Blood DNA came from all available leukocytes, not a fixed cell number. TCRdb keeps only in-frame clones here, not all; method: immunoSEQ multiplex PCR. This table has about 44,000 clones, around 94% appearing once. Germline V gene lookup returns CDR1 SEHNR and CDR2 FQNEAQ (reference sequence). The CDR3 has 14 amino acids. Trimming took 5 bases from V and 3 from J, leaving 13 bases between them. The entry originates in a study of human thymus T cells. General study results and limits: Apparent bias marked the V and J gene usage of thymic and blood repertoires.

This sequence joins TRBV7-9 and TRBJ1-1, with D possibly TRBD1 on 5 matching bases. The sequencing sample was made of blood. The sequence was collected from a boy under three years old with a congenital heart defect but otherwise immunologically healthy. The CDR3 reads CASSPPDSDTEAFF. DNA for the CDR3: TGTGCCAGCAGCCCGCCAGACAGCGACACTGAAGCTTTCTTT.